This entry concerns a single T cell receptor beta chain. Its binding antigen is unknown. No base quality values were provided; no much bigger clone lies one nucleotide off. The data were obtained in a study of shared clonotypes between healthy human individuals (dated by TCRdb to the early 2020s). About the study as a whole: Three men and two women, aged 18 to 49 years, made up the cohort. For each donor, CD4 naive and CD4 memory were each given three plates, CD8 naive was given two plates, and CD8 memory was given one plate. Blood TCR repertoires of several healthy adults were deeply sequenced to estimate repertoire size and the extent of clonotype sharing between individuals. To increase sequencing depth and limit assay-specific biases, different laboratories used diverse techniques to prepare libraries and sequence TCR repertoires. Per donor, leukapheresis produced somewhere between about 0.94 and 9.5 billion PBMCs.

Using the deep immunoSEQ assay, TCR CDR3 regions were amplified from genomic DNA by multiplex PCR. Extracted genomic DNA from each cell subset was distributed evenly across all wells of several immunoSEQ 96-well plates, and each plate was treated as a replicate. For sorted subsets, 150 to 200 ng genomic DNA, equal to 30,000 or so T cell genomes, was loaded into each replicate PCR. The purified libraries were quantified using a Qubit 3.0 fluorometer, sized with a Bioanalyzer 2100, and then quantified again using the KAPA Library Quantification kit. Every immunoSEQ 96-well plate was sequenced on a separate single-read 150-cycle Illumina NextSeq 550 flow cell. On the authors' methods: Because the immunoSEQ output included only junctional sequences and no quality scores, the filtering could not be the same as the filtering used for full-length reads. Sequences were annotated with PyIR, a Python wrapper for IgBLAST v1.9, and V/J genes and CDR3 were assigned using IMGT germline references. Reads were removed for weak V/J assignments (E-value above 1e-6), missing CDR3, stop codons, out-of-frame junctions, or ambiguous translated residues. V3J clonotypes were defined as sequences sharing the same inferred V gene, J gene, and CDR3 amino acid sequence. Percentage overlap between repertoires was computed as shared unique clonotypes divided by the size of the smaller repertoire. Three approaches were used to assess repertoire richness: RTK rarefaction, the Chao1 estimator, and Recon v2.1 estimates of unobserved clonotypes. For all TCRbeta clonotypes obtained by the gDNA method from a few donors, generation probabilities were computed with OLGA. TCRdb re-hosts the immuneACCESS table, in-frame sequences only. Its copies lack some clones; in the studies checked, an unresolved V gene accounts for under half of them, and the cause for the rest is not known. The D gene and trimming were derived from the DNA, and the V and J assignments and clone size from that table. The sample has roughly 2.1 million clones on record, approximately 94% of them singletons. 1.5% to 2% of the sample is taken by the ten largest.

The CDR3, cysteine through phenylalanine, is 13 amino acids long. The entry retains the CDR3 DNA only, 39 bases that are in frame from base 1. At the junction V is shortened by 6 bases and J by 3 bases, with 8 bases in between. Reading the germline V gene (reference sequence) gives CDR1 LNHDA and CDR2 SQIVND. What the authors observed across the whole study: Clonotypes shared by all four sorted-subset donors showed higher generation probabilities than non-shared clonotypes. Because the study included only a small number of donors, the genetic and exposure-history diversity represented was limited. Sharing across a few donors was observed for around 4.8% of naive CD4, 3.5% of naive CD8, roughly 2.4% of memory CD4, and 0.4% of memory CD8 clonotypes. Based on pairwise subsampling, the degree of clonotype sharing among donors was expected to be affected by sequencing depth. Naive subsets generally had larger estimated clonotype richness than memory subsets did. Even with the large sequencing depth, rarefaction of the sorted-subset datasets indicated that sequencing was incomplete. Sampling was restricted to blood, and TCR repertoires in tissue are likely to differ from TCR repertoires in blood.

For the CD8 naive samples, CD45RO-negative cells were positively selected for CCR7, yielding a CD45RA+CCR7+ population from which TemRA cells were excluded. The donors were healthy, HIV-negative adults who had no recently reported acute infections or vaccinations. Every donor was a Caucasian adult living in Nashville, Tennessee, USA. After blood collection by leukapheresis, PBMCs were isolated using Ficoll-Histopaque density gradient centrifugation and then cryopreserved in the vapor phase of liquid nitrogen. Analytical flow cytometry was used to check the purity and quantity of each magnetically sorted T cell population. Genomic DNA was isolated from every sorted fraction and measured by UV absorbance on a Nanodrop 2000c.

This receptor was obtained from a man aged 18 to 30 in good health. Some clones in this sample may be carry-over from other donors' samples. The sequence is built from TRBV19 and TRBJ1-4, with the D gene uncertain. Sequenced input: naive CD8+ T cells from PBMCs. The label giving this sample's cell subset or site can be read as: CD45RA+CCR7+. The nucleotide sequence is TGTGCCAGTAGGGACGTCCCTAATGAAAAACTGTTTTTT. The resulting protein is CASRDVPNEKLFF.